The present T cell receptor beta chain was sequenced within a study of a mutant IDH1 vaccine in newly diagnosed glioma (dated by TCRdb to 2020 to 2023). Concerning the study at large: In the chemotherapy-containing groups, vaccination started alongside temozolomide cycles, whereas in patients who had radiotherapy alone it started 4-6 weeks after radiotherapy. Prior to enrollment, patients had been given standard therapy consisting of radiotherapy alone, temozolomide alone, or radiochemotherapy with temozolomide, with the combination given to most patients. The week-35 safety follow-up was designated visit V12, and the week-47 end of study was designated visit V13. Six visits were used for peripheral blood collection: V03 (baseline), V05, V07, V10, V12 and V13. Of the 25 to 35 treated patients, approximately 60% were male and around 40% were female, and a mean age of 40.4 years was recorded. For exploratory analyses, approximately 23 treated patients had longitudinal TCRB deep sequencing done wherever samples were available.

V lost 4 bases and J lost 2 bases; the stretch between them is 9 bases long. The cysteine opens and the phenylalanine closes a CDR3 of 14 amino acids. Of the read, only the CDR3 DNA is kept; its 42 bases are in frame from base 1. Per the germline V gene, MNHNS is the CDR1 and SASEGT is the CDR2. Library preparation used the immunoSEQ multiplex PCR assay. Rearranged TCR beta chain sequences were amplified with the hsTCRB Kit following the manufacturer's protocol. TCRB libraries were sequenced on an Illumina MiSeq. For the original study's pipeline: Demultiplexing, trimming and gene mapping were performed with the kit vendor's proprietary platform. The clones in this table, taken by TCRdb from immuneACCESS, are in-frame only. Not every clone is retained; where verified, under half of the shortfall comes from an unresolved V gene, and the cause of the rest is unknown. Clone size and the V and J calls come from that table; the DNA yielded D and trimming. A total of about 94,000 clones appear in this sample, just under 90% of them only once. Roughly 0.74% of the sample is in the top ten clones.

General study outcomes and caveats: The authors stated that sample limitations prevented analyses of patient blood samples from being reproduced. Availability determined which PBMC samples were chosen for TCRB deep sequencing. Pseudoprogression appeared unrelated to alterations in the top peripheral T cell clonotypes detected by TCRB sequencing. Vaccine-induced immune responses across multiple MHC alleles were detected in about 93% of patients.

In the paper's terms, the time point label means: week 47, end of study. Each vaccine dose was 300 ug of a 20-mer mutant IDH1 peptide in Montanide, given subcutaneously with topical imiquimod. Eight vaccinations were administered to patients in weeks 1, 3, 5, 7, 11, 15, 19 and 23, corresponding to visits V03 through V10. All donors had newly diagnosed IDH1-mutant astrocytomas of WHO grade 3 or 4 that showed loss of nuclear ATRX. The samples were drawn from NOA16, a multicentre, single-arm, open-label phase I trial in Germany that tested a mutant IDH1 peptide vaccine in humans for the first time. Genomic DNA for TCRB sequencing was extracted from EDTA blood using the DNeasy Blood and Tissue Kit. Regarding this clone: No cognate antigen has been identified for it. Base qualities are not at hand, and no much larger clone is one base apart.

The receptor was derived from a woman aged 45-65 years with glioma. The source was PBMCs, collected from a glioma patient whose treatment included an IDH1 peptide vaccine. The chain is assembled from TRBV6-1 and TRBJ1-5, with no confident D gene call. The CDR3 protein: CASSARLGNQPQHF. The DNA reads as follows: TGTGCCAGCAGTGCACGGTTGGGCAATCAGCCCCAGCATTTT.